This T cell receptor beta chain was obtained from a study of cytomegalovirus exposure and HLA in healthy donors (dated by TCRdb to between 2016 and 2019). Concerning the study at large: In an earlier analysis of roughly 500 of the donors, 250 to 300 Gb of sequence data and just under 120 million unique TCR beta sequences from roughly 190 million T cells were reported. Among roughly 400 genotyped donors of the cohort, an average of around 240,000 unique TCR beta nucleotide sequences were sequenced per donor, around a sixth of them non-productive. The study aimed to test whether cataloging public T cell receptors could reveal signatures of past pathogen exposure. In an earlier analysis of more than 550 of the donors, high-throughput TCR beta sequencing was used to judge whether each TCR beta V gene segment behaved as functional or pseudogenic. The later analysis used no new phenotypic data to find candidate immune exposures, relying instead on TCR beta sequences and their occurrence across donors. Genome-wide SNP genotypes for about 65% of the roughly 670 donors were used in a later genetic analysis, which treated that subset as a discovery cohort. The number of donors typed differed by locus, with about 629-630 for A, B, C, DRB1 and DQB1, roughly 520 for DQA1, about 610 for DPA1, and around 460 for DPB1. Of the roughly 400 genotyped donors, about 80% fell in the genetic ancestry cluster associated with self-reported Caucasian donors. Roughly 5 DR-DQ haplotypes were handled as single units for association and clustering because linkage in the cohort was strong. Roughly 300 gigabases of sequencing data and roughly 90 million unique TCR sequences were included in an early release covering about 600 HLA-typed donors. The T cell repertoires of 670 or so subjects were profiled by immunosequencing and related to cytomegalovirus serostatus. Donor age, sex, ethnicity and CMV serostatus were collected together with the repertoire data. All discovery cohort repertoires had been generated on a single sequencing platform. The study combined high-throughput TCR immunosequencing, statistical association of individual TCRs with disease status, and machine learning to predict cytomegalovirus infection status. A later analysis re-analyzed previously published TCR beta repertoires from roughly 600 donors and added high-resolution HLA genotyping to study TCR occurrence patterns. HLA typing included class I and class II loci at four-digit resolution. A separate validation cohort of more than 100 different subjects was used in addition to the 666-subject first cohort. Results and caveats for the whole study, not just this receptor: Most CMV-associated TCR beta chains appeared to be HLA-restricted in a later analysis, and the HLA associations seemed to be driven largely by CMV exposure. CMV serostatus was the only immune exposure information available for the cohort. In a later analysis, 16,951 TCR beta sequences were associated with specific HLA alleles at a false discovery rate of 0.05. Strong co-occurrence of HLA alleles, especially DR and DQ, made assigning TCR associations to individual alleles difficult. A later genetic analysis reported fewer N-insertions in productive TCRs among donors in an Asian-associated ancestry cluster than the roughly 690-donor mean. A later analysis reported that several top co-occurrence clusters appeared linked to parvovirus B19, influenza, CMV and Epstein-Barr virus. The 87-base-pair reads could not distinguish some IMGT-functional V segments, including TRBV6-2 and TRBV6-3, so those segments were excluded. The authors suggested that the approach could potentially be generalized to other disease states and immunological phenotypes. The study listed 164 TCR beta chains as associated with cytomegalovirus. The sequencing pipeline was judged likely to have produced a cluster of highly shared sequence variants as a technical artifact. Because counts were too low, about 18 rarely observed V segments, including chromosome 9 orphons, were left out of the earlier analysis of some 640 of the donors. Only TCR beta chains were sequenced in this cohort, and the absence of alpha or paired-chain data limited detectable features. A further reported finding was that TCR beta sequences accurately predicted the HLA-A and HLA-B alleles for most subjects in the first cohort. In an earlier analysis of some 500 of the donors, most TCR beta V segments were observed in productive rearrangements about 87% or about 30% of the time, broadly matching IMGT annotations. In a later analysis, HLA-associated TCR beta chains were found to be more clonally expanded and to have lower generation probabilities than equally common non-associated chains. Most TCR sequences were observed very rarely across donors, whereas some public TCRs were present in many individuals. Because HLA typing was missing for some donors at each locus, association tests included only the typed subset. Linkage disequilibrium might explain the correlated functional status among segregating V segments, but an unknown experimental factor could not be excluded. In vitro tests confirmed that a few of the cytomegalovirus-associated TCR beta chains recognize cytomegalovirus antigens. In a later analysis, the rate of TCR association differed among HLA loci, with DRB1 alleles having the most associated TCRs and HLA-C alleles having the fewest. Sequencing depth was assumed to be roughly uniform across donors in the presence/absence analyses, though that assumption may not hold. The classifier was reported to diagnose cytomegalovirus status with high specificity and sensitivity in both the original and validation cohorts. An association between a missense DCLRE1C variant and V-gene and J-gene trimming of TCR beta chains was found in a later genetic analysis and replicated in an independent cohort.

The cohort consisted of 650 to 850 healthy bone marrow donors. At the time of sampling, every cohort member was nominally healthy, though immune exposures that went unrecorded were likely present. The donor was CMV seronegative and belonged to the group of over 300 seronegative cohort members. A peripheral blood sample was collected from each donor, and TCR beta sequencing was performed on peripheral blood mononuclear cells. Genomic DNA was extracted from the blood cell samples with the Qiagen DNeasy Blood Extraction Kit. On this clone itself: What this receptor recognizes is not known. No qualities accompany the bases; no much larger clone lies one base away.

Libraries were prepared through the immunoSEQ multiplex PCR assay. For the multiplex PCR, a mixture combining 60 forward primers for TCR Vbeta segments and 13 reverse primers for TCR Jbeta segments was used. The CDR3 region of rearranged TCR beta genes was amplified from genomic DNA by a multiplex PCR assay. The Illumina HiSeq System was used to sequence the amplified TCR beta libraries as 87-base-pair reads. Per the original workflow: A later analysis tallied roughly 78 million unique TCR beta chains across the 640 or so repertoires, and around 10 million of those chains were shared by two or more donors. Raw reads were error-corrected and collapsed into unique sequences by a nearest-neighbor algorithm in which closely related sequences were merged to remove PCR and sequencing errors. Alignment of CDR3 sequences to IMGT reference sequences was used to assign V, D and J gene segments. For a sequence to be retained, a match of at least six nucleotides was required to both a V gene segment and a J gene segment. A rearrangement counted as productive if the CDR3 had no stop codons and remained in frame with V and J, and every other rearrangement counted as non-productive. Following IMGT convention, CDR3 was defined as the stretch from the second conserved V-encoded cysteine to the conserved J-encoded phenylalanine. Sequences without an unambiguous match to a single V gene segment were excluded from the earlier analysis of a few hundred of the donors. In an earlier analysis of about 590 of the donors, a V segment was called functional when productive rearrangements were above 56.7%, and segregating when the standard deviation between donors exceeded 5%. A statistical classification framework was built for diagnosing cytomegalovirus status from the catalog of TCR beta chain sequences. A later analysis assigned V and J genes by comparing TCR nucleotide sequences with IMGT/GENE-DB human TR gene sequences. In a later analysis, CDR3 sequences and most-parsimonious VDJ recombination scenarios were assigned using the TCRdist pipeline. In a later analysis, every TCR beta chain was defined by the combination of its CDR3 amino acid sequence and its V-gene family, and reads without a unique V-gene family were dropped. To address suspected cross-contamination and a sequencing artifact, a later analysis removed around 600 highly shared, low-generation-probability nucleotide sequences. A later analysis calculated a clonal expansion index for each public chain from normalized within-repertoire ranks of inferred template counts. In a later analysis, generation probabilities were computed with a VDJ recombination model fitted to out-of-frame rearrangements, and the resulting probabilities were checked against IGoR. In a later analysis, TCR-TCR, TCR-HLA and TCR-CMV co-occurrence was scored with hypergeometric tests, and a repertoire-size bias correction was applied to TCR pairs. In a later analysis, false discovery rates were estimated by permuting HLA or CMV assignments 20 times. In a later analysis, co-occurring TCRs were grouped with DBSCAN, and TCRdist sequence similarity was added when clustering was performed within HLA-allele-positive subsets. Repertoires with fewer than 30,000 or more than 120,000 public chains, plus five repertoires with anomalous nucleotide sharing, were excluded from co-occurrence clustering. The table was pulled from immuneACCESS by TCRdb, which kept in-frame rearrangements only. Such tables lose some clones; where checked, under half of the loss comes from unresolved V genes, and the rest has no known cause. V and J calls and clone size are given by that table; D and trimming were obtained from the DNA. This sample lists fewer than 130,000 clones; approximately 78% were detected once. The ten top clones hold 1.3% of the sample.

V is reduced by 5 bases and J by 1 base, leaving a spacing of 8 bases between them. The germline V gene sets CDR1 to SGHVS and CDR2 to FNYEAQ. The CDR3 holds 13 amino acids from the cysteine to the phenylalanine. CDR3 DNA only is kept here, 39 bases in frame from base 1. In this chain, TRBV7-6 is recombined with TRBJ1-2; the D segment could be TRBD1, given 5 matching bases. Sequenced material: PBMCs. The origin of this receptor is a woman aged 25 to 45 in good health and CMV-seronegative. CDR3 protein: CASSGGINYGYTF. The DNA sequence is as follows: TGTGCCAGCAGCGGGGGGATTAACTATGGCTACACCTTC.